The 20 T cell receptor beta chains in this list originate from one sample, sequenced in a study of T cell responses to AZD1222 COVID-19 vaccine. Measured with immunoSEQ multiplex PCR; TCRdb has only the in-frame clones, and not every one. Of 90,000 to 150,000 clones in the sample, more than 80% are singletons; the top ten hold about 5.3%. Sequencing was performed on peripheral blood, taken on day 0 of AZD1222 vaccination. These receptors all stem from an adult in good health.

This clone appeared once. The chain employs TRBV29-1 and TRBJ2-7, with 7 bases fitting TRBD1. Per the germline V gene, CDR1 is SQVTM and CDR2 is ANQGSEA. This CDR3 is 12 amino acids long. Losses at the gene ends were 6 bases for V and 6 bases for J; bases not matched to a gene: 8. The CDR3 reads CSVLTGVGEQYF. Here the CDR3 DNA reads TGCAGCGTCCTTACAGGGGTGGGCGAGCAGTACTTC.

This clone has a single count. The V call is TRBV12-3 or TRBV12-4, the J call TRBJ2-1, with unresolved D. The V end was cut by 3 bases, the J end by 9 bases, with 6 bases between. This CDR3 is 11 amino acids long. Here the CDR3 DNA reads TGTGCCAGCAGTTTCTTGGGTGAGCAGTTCTTC. This sequence encodes CASSFLGEQFF.

This clone was seen a single time. V is TRBV2 and J is TRBJ1-3; D is uncertain. The CDR3 has 15 amino acids. Germline lookup yields CDR1 SNHLY and CDR2 FYNNEI. Trimming took off 0 bases at V and 1 base at J, with 7 bases between the two ends. The CDR3 sequence: CASSEAGGSGNTIYF. The CDR3 DNA follows: TGTGCCAGCAGTGAAGCAGGTGGTTCTGGAAACACCATATATTTT.

In this sample, this clone turned up once. V is TRBV11-2 and J is TRBJ2-7, with D perhaps TRBD1 (6 bases). CDR1 is SGHAT, CDR2 FQNNGV, per germline. This CDR3 has 15 amino acids. V lost 5 bases to trimming and J lost 3 bases, with 17 bases between them. The CDR3 region is CASSRATGMIYEQYF. CDR3 nucleotide sequence: TGTGCCAGCAGCCGAGCTACAGGGATGATCTACGAGCAGTACTTC.

The chain is built from TRBV27 and TRBJ1-2; D perhaps matches TRBD1 (5 bases). Germline V gene data show CDR1 as MNHEY and CDR2 as SMNVEV (reference sequence). V lost 3 bases and J 6 bases, leaving 17 bases between the germline ends. CDR3 size: 15 residues. DNA for the CDR3: TGTGCCAGCAGTTTGACCGAGGGGCGCGTCAATGGCTACACCTTC. Protein product: CASSLTEGRVNGYTF.

The chain uses TRBV12-3 or TRBV12-4 and TRBJ1-5; tentatively, D is TRBD1 (5 bases). Deletions cut 5 bases from V and 9 bases from J, with 8 bases between. The CDR3 is made up of 11 amino acids. The CDR3 nucleotides read TGTGCCAGCAGTAAAAGGGGGCCCCAGCATTTT. This codes for CASSKRGPQHF.

This clone was recorded a few times. The chain links TRBV27 to TRBJ1-3; D uncertain. V was pared by 5 bases and J by 0 bases, with 11 bases between. The germline CDR1 and CDR2 sequences are MNHEY and SMNVEV (reference sequence). The CDR3 loop spans 15 amino acids. The CDR3 nucleotides are TGTGCCAGCAGTCCCTGGATAGGCTCTGGAAACACCATATATTTT. This gives the protein CASSPWIGSGNTIYF.

V and J are TRBV11-2 and TRBJ2-7; 9 bases match TRBD2. V was pared by 0 bases and J by 0 bases, with 9 bases of the junction left unmatched. The CDR3 totals 18 residues. Germline CDR1 and CDR2: SGHAT and FQNNGV. In DNA, the CDR3 is TGTGCCAGCAGCTTAGATGGGCTCCGGACTAGCGTCTCCTACGAGCAGTACTTC. Amino acids: CASSLDGLRTSVSYEQYF.

The chain joins TRBV5-1 to TRBJ2-2; D gene uncertain. CDR1 SGHRS and CDR2 YFSETQ come from the germline V gene. The V gene lost 4 bases and the J gene lost 2 bases, with 9 bases spanning the gap. The CDR3 contains 14 residues. The CDR3 loop is CASSPASNTGELFF. The CDR3 coding sequence is TGCGCCAGCAGCCCGGCCTCAAACACCGGGGAGCTGTTTTTT.

CDR3 coding DNA: TGTGCCAGCGGGACTAGCGGTTTTGCCTACGAGCAGTACTTC. Translated, it gives CASGTSGFAYEQYF. The rearrangement links TRBV27 to TRBJ2-7, with 11 bases identical to TRBD2. CDR3 length: 14 residues. The germline V gene has CDR1 MNHEY and CDR2 SMNVEV (reference sequence). V trimming: 8 bases; J trimming: 2 bases; junction bases outside the gene matches: 5.

The J gene is TRBJ1-6, the V gene TRBV19; D is perhaps TRBD1 (5 bases). The CDR3 covers 12 residues. The germline V gene has CDR1 LNHDA and CDR2 SQIVND (reference sequence). V was cut by 6 bases and J by 10 bases, with 10 bases left in between. The CDR3 nucleotides are TGTGCCAGTAGGGAAGGGGACTCACCCCTCCACTTT. It is translated as CASREGDSPLHF.

CDR3 in DNA: TGTGCCAGCAGCTTAGGGCATGGGCAGCCCCAGCATTTT. It encodes CASSLGHGQPQHF. The gene calls are TRBV7-8 and TRBJ1-5; D uncertain. This CDR3 comprises 13 residues. In germline, CDR1 is SGHVS, CDR2 FQNEAQ. The ends were cut back, 1 base at V and 7 bases at J, with 8 bases in the middle.

V and J are TRBV9 and TRBJ1-5, with D maybe TRBD1 (5 bases). V lost 3 bases to trimming and J lost 7 bases, with 11 bases between them. Germline CDR1 SGDLS, CDR2 YYNGEE. The CDR3 covers 13 residues. The CDR3 DNA reads TGTGCCAGCAGCGGCGACAGCTACCAGCCCCAGCATTTT. It codes for CASSGDSYQPQHF. Combining the CDR3 with reference TRBV9 and TRBJ1-5 gives the whole variable domain DSGVTQTPKHLITATGQRVTLRCSPRSGDLSVYWYQQSLDQGLQFLIQYYNGEERAKGNILERFSAQQFPDLHSELNLSSLELGDSALYFCASSGDSYQPQHFGDGTRLSIL.

The chain couples TRBV15 to TRBJ1-2, with D hard to call. The germline V and J ends were trimmed by 0 bases and 4 bases, with 18 bases remaining between them. CDR3 length: 17 amino acids. Germline V gene lookup returns CDR1 LNHNV and CDR2 YYDKDF (reference sequence). DNA of the CDR3: TGTGCCACCAGCAGAGATGTTTTAGCCCCATCGACCTATGGCTACACCTTC. Protein product: CATSRDVLAPSTYGYTF.

The genes are TRBV5-4 and TRBJ1-5; TRBD1 might be the D (5 bases). The V and J ends lost 4 bases and 0 bases respectively, with 17 bases between them. The CDR3 has 17 residues. The germline gives CDR1 SGHNT, CDR2 YYREEE (reference sequence). The CDR3 sequence: CASSLGPGLGSNQPQHF. The DNA of the CDR3 is TGTGCCAGCAGCCTGGGGCCGGGATTGGGTAGCAATCAGCCCCAGCATTTT.

This clone was observed a single time. The gene calls are TRBV7-9 and TRBJ2-3, with D uncertain. Germline values: CDR1 SEHNR, CDR2 FQNEAQ (reference sequence). The germline V and J ends were trimmed by 2 bases and 2 bases, with 5 bases remaining between them. This CDR3 has 13 residues. For the CDR3, the DNA is TGTGCCAGCAGCTTAATTACCACAGATACGCAGTATTTT. Its translation: CASSLITTDTQYF.

This rearrangement joins TRBV7-9 to TRBJ1-5; D uncertain. Trimming cost V 2 bases and J 7 bases, with 9 bases left between them. The CDR3 sequence is 13 residues long. CDR1 and CDR2 from the germline V gene are SEHNR and FQNEAQ (reference sequence). The CDR3 here is CASSLLGGQPQHF. In DNA, the CDR3 is TGTGCCAGCAGCTTATTGGGAGGACAGCCCCAGCATTTT.

The chain combines TRBV7-8 with TRBJ2-1, with TRBD2 as a possible D gene (5 bases). V shed 4 bases and J shed 6 bases, with 19 bases lying between them. The CDR3 consists of 16 residues. The germline CDR1 and CDR2 sequences are SGHVS and FQNEAQ. The DNA of the CDR3 is TGTGCCAGCAGCTCCTCTAGGCTCGCGGGCTTCAATGAGCAGTTCTTC. Translating gives CASSSSRLAGFNEQFF.

The J gene is TRBJ1-5, the V gene TRBV7-9; a weak D match, TRBD1 (6 bases). The CDR3 has 15 amino acids. Trimming removed 5 bases from V and 6 bases from J, with 17 bases in between. Germline values: CDR1 SEHNR, CDR2 FQNEAQ (reference sequence). CDR3: CASSPLGGMGQPQHF. The CDR3 nucleotides are TGTGCCAGCAGCCCCCTAGGGGGGATGGGTCAGCCCCAGCATTTT.

The chain combines TRBV5-1 with TRBJ2-7; tentatively, D is TRBD1 (6 bases). V lost 4 bases and J 0 bases, leaving 11 bases between the germline ends. The CDR3 length is 14 residues. The germline V gene has CDR1 SGHRS and CDR2 YFSETQ. CDR3: CASSRQGSSYEQYF. The CDR3 region has the DNA TGCGCCAGCAGCCGCCAGGGGAGCTCCTACGAGCAGTACTTC.